Each of the 20 T cell receptor beta chains below was sequenced from the same sample in a study of beta chain features in type 1 diabetes. The isolated RNA, all of it, was reverse transcribed, so expressed TCRB transcripts were what got sequenced. Profiled with immunoSEQ multiplex PCR; TCRdb holds only in-frame clones, not every one. The repertoire has roughly 400,000 clones, over 12% of them found once; the top ten carry 0.019%. Sequenced material: naive CD4+ T cells from blood. Receptors originate from a woman younger than 30 in good health.

V and J are TRBV5-4 and TRBJ2-3; 9 nucleotides align to TRBD2. The CDR3 is 15 amino acids. In germline, CDR1 is SGHNT, CDR2 YYREEE (reference sequence). Losses at the gene ends were 0 bases for V and 3 bases for J; bases not matched to a gene: 2. The CDR3 region is CASSLASGRTDTQYF. CDR3 sequence (DNA): TGTGCCAGCAGCTTGGCCAGCGGGAGGACAGATACGCAGTATTTT.

The chain is built from TRBV28 and TRBJ2-4; TRBD1 matches at 8 bases. The CDR3 loop spans 13 amino acids. Germline CDR1 is MDHEN and CDR2 is SYDVKM. Germline trimming cut 5 bases from V and 6 bases from J; bases unmatched to any gene: 3. The CDR3 loop reads CASSRDRPNIQYF. DNA of the CDR3: TGTGCCAGCAGTAGGGACAGGCCAAACATTCAGTACTTC. The full variable domain, its missing parts supplied by reference TRBV28 and TRBJ2-4, is DVKVTQSSRYLVKRTGEKVFLECVQDMDHENMFWYRQDPGLGLRLIYFSYDVKMKEKGDIPEGYSVSREKKERFSLILESASTNQTSMYLCASSRDRPNIQYFGAGTRLSVL.

This rearrangement joins TRBV7-2 to TRBJ1-1, with D possibly matching TRBD1 (6 bases). From germline, CDR1 is SGHTA and CDR2 FQGNSA. The CDR3 has 14 amino acids. V lost 4 bases and J lost 1, with 10 bases in between. The CDR3 bases are TGTGCCAGCAGCTCGCAGGGACAGAACACTGAAGCTTTCTTT. It translates to CASSSQGQNTEAFF.

This sequence joins TRBV5-1 and TRBJ2-2, with unresolved D. Germline values: CDR1 SGHRS, CDR2 YFSETQ. This CDR3 is built from 13 residues. The V gene lost 1 base and the J gene lost 6 bases, with 7 bases spanning the gap. CDR3 nucleotides: TGCGCCAGCAGCTTGTCAGTATCCGGGGAGCTGTTTTTT. Translating it yields CASSLSVSGELFF.

There are a few counts of this clone. The rearrangement uses TRBV2 and TRBJ2-1, with 9 bases matching TRBD2. Germline V CDR1 and CDR2: SNHLY, FYNNEI. The V segment lost 7 bases and the J segment 3 bases; nucleotides outside the gene matches: 4. This CDR3 has 14 residues. The DNA of the CDR3 is TGTGCCAGCAAGGCTAGCGGGGTCTACAATGAGCAGTTCTTC. Translation gives CASKASGVYNEQFF.

The rearrangement uses TRBV2 and TRBJ2-7; D is undetermined. The CDR3 sequence is 12 residues long. CDR1 is SNHLY and CDR2 is FYNNEI in the germline V gene. V shed 6 bases and J shed 2 bases, with 8 bases lying between them. CDR3 DNA: TGTGCCAGCAGATCAGATACCTACGAGCAGTACTTC. Translating gives CASRSDTYEQYF.

In its sample, this clone was seen a few times. This chain uses TRBV28 with TRBJ1-5, with TRBD1 matching over 7 bases. The V segment lost 5 bases and the J segment 6 bases; nucleotides outside the gene matches: 7. The CDR3 contains 14 residues. Per the germline V gene, CDR1 is MDHEN and CDR2 is SYDVKM. The CDR3 region has the DNA TGTGCCAGCAGTGTACAGGGGATACGTCAGCCCCAGCATTTT. The encoded protein is CASSVQGIRQPQHF. Combining the CDR3 with reference TRBV28 and TRBJ1-5 gives the whole variable domain DVKVTQSSRYLVKRTGEKVFLECVQDMDHENMFWYRQDPGLGLRLIYFSYDVKMKEKGDIPEGYSVSREKKERFSLILESASTNQTSMYLCASSVQGIRQPQHFGDGTRLSIL.

The chain has TRBV5-6 and TRBJ2-1; D possibly corresponds to TRBD1 (6 bases). Trimming removed 3 bases at V and 1 base at J, with 20 bases between. Germline V gene sequence: CDR1 SGHDT, CDR2 YYEEEE. The CDR3 sequence is 18 residues long. The CDR3 nucleotides read TGTGCCAGCAGCTCGACGTCCAGGGGCGGCTTTTCCTACAATGAGCAGTTCTTC. It is translated as CASSSTSRGGFSYNEQFF.

This chain links TRBV29-1 with TRBJ2-1; D perhaps matches TRBD2 (6 bases). The CDR3 covers 16 residues. CDR1 and CDR2 from the germline V gene are SQVTM and ANQGSEA. The V end was cut by 0 bases, the J end by 0 bases, with 12 bases between. DNA for the CDR3: TGCAGCGTTGAAGATGGAGGGCGGGCCTCCTACAATGAGCAGTTCTTC. It specifies CSVEDGGRASYNEQFF.

The sample holds a few counts of this clone. The chain has TRBV5-8 and TRBJ2-4, with 9 bases fitting TRBD1. The germline V gene has CDR1 SGHTS and CDR2 YDEGEE. This CDR3 contains 11 residues. V lost 2 bases to trimming and J lost 14 bases; unmatched junction nucleotides: 2. For the CDR3, the DNA is TGTGCCAGCAGCTTAACAGGGGGCGAGTACTTC. This gives the protein CASSLTGGEYF. The full variable domain, completed using reference TRBV5-8 and TRBJ2-4, is EAGVTQSPTHLIKTRGQQATLRCSPISGHTSVYWYQQALGLGLQFLLWYDEGEERNRGNFPPRFSGRQFPNYSSELNVNALELEDSALYLCASSLTGGEYFGAGTRLSVL.

The chain combines TRBV7-2 with TRBJ2-1; tentative D call: TRBD1 (6 bases). V was pared by 5 bases and J by 7 bases, with 15 bases between. The CDR3 extends over 14 amino acids. Germline assignment: CDR1 SGHTA and CDR2 FQGNSA. The CDR3: CASSPGASLNEQFF. CDR3 DNA sequence: TGTGCCAGCAGCCCAGGGGCTAGTCTGAATGAGCAGTTCTTC.

Only one count was recorded for this clone. This rearrangement joins TRBV30 to TRBJ2-1, with 14 bases fitting TRBD2. With V trimmed by 2 bases and J by 11 bases, 17 bases remained unmatched. The CDR3 runs 18 residues. Germline values: CDR1 GTSNPN, CDR2 SVGIG (reference sequence). The CDR3 bases are TGTGCCTGGAGTTCCCCGACTAGCGGGAGGGCCTCTAGGGATAAGCAGTTCTTC. This translates into CAWSSPTSGRASRDKQFF.

With respect to this clone: The sample has other DNA sequences that encode this CDR3 too. CDR3 sequence (DNA): TGTGCCTGGAGTGTACTACAGGGAACCTACGAGCAGTACTTC. This encodes CAWSVLQGTYEQYF. The chain carries TRBV30 and TRBJ2-7; tentative D call: TRBD1 (6 bases). The germline V gene encodes CDR1 GTSNPN and CDR2 SVGIG (reference sequence). This CDR3 has 14 amino acids. Trimming left V 0 bases short and J 2 bases short, with 11 bases between.

The chain has TRBV5-1 and TRBJ1-4; 7 bases map to TRBD1. This CDR3 spans 14 amino acids. V was pared by 5 bases and J by 0 bases, with 1 base of the junction left unmatched. CDR1 and CDR2 from the germline V gene are SGHRS and YFSETQ. The chain's CDR3 is CASRDRTTNEKLFF. CDR3 nucleotide sequence: TGCGCCAGCAGGGACAGGACAACTAATGAAAAACTGTTTTTT. Complete variable domain (other parts from reference TRBV5-1 and TRBJ1-4): KAGVTQTPRYLIKTRGQQVTLSCSPISGHRSVSWYQQTPGQGLQFLFEYFSETQRNKGNFPGRFSGRQFSNSRSEMNVSTLELGDSALYLCASRDRTTNEKLFFGSGTQLSVL.

The rearrangement uses TRBV28 and TRBJ1-5; D remains ambiguous. The CDR3 loop spans 12 amino acids. Germline values: CDR1 MDHEN, CDR2 SYDVKM. V was trimmed by 6 bases and J by 1 base, leaving 4 bases between them. CDR3 amino acids: CASRTSNQPQHF. The CDR3 bases are TGTGCCAGCAGAACAAGCAATCAGCCCCAGCATTTT.

The chain carries TRBV6-6 and TRBJ1-2; unclear D gene. Trimming pared 7 bases from V and 7 bases from J, leaving 16 bases between. The CDR3 has 13 amino acids. Germline V gene data show CDR1 as MNHNY and CDR2 as SVGAGI (reference sequence). Written as DNA, the CDR3 is TGTGCCAGCAAACCTCCCGGACGGGGTGGCTACACCTTC. The encoded protein is CASKPPGRGGYTF.

This chain uses TRBV11-1 with TRBJ1-1; 8 bases are a match to TRBD1. J gave up 1 base and V 5 bases, and 6 bases lay outside the gene matches. This CDR3 has 15 residues. Germline loops: CDR1 SGHAT, CDR2 FQDESV (reference sequence). In DNA, the CDR3 is TGTGCCAGCAGCGACAGGGGAAGGAGGAACACTGAAGCTTTCTTT. Protein sequence: CASSDRGRRNTEAFF.

V and J are TRBV28 and TRBJ2-7; 10 nucleotides match TRBD1. CDR3 length: 14 residues. Per germline, CDR1 MDHEN and CDR2 SYDVKM. Trimming removed 6 bases from V and 6 bases from J; junction bases left unmatched: 8. The CDR3 here is CASSWDRGVFEQYF. The CDR3 region has the DNA TGTGCCAGCAGCTGGGACAGGGGTGTTTTCGAGCAGTACTTC.

The sample holds a few counts of this clone. This chain joins TRBV11-3 and TRBJ2-5, with TRBD1 as a possible D gene (5 bases). Trimming cost V 4 bases and J 2 bases, with 11 bases left between them. Germline-derived CDR1 and CDR2 are SGHNT and YENEEA. The CDR3 loop spans 14 amino acids. CDR3 in amino acids: CASSSRTNQETQYF. The CDR3 coding sequence is TGTGCCAGCAGCTCTAGGACAAATCAAGAGACCCAGTACTTC.

The sample holds a few counts of this clone. V is TRBV18 and J is TRBJ2-1, with 9 bases matching TRBD2. The CDR3 length is 17 residues. Germline CDR1 KGHSH, CDR2 LQKENI. Germline trimming cut 1 base from V and 7 bases from J; bases unmatched to any gene: 11. The CDR3: CASSPQSSGILLNEQFF. The CDR3 DNA reads as TGTGCCAGCTCACCACAGTCTAGCGGGATCCTCTTGAATGAGCAGTTCTTC.